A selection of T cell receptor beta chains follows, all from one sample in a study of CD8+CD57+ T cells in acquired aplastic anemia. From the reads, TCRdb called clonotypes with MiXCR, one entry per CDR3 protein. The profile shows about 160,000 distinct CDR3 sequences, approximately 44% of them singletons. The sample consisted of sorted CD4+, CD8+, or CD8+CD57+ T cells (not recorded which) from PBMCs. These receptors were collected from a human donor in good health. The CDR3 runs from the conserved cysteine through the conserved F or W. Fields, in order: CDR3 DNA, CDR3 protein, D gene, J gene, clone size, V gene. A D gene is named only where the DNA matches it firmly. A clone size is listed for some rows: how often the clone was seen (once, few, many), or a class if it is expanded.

TGTGCTAGTGGTTTGGTACTGGGGCGGAACAATCAGCCCCAGCATTTT,CASGLVLGRNNQPQHF,NA,TRBJ1-5,NA,TRBV12-5
TGTGCCAGCAGGGTGACAGGGGGGGACGGCGGCTACACCTTC,CASRVTGGDGGYTF,TRBD1,TRBJ1-2,many,TRBV28
TGTGCCAGCAGCGGGCACCCGATAGGGGGCAAGTCTGGAAACACCATATATTTT,CASSGHPIGGKSGNTIYF,TRBD1,TRBJ1-3,NA,TRBV9
TGTGCCAGCAGAGGGGGGGGGCGAAATGAGCAGTTCTTC,CASRGGGRNEQFF,NA,TRBJ2-1,NA,TRBV2
TGCAGTGCTCGGGACTTCGCCAGCTCCTACAATGAGCAGTTCTTC,CSARDFASSYNEQFF,NA,TRBJ2-1,NA,TRBV20-1
TGCAGTGCTAGCGGGAGTACAAATGAGCAGTTCTTC,CSASGSTNEQFF,NA,TRBJ2-1,NA,TRBV20-1
TGCAGCGTTGAGTCAGGGGGCGGCTATGGCTACACCTTC,CSVESGGGYGYTF,TRBD1,TRBJ1-2,many,TRBV29-1
TGTGCCAGCAGTGAAGCATTCAACACCGGGGAGCTGTTTTTT,CASSEAFNTGELFF,NA,TRBJ2-2,many,TRBV6-1
TGTGCCAGCAGCGCGGACAGCTACGAGCAGTACTTC,CASSADSYEQYF,NA,TRBJ2-7,NA,TRBV25-1
TGTGCCAGCAGTACGGACAGGGGGCATGTGGGCGCTGAGCAGTACTTC,CASSTDRGHVGAEQYF,TRBD1,TRBJ2-7,many,TRBV12-3/TRBV12-4
TGTGCCAGCAGTGAGTTCCGGGGCACTGAAGCTTTCTTT,CASSEFRGTEAFF,NA,TRBJ1-1,NA,TRBV2
TGCAGTGCTTACGGACAGGGAAGGGGGAACGAGCAGTACTTC,CSAYGQGRGNEQYF,TRBD1,TRBJ2-7,NA,TRBV20-1
TGTGCCAGCGGCGGGGTAGGAGAGACCCAGTACTTC,CASGGVGETQYF,NA,TRBJ2-5,many,TRBV14
TGTGCCAGCAGCACCCACTTATTTGGGGGCGAATCAGGCGATACGCAGTATTTT,CASSTHLFGGESGDTQYF,NA,TRBJ2-3,many,TRBV7-2
TGCGCCAGCAGTGGCGCGACAGGGAAAGAGACCCAGTACTTC,CASSGATGKETQYF,TRBD1,TRBJ2-5,few,TRBV10-2
TGCGCCAGCAGCCCTGAACGGACAGGCAATGAGCAGTTCTTC,CASSPERTGNEQFF,TRBD1,TRBJ2-1,many,TRBV5-1
TGCGCCAGCCGACTAGCGGGAGGAGGGGGCTACGAGCAGTACTTC,CASRLAGGGGYEQYF,TRBD2,TRBJ2-7,NA,TRBV5-1
TGTGCCAGCAGCTTGCCGGGACAAAACTATGGCTACACCTTC,CASSLPGQNYGYTF,NA,TRBJ1-2,NA,TRBV5-4
TGTGCCAGCAGCAAGTCCCGGGACACCGGTCCCCAGCATTTT,CASSKSRDTGPQHF,NA,TRBJ1-5,NA,TRBV3-1
TGTGCCAGCAGCTTGGGAGGGGATGAGCAGTTCTTC,CASSLGGDEQFF,TRBD2,TRBJ2-1,many,TRBV7-2
TGCAGTGCTCTCAGCGACCCTAGCTCCTACGAGCAGTACTTC,CSALSDPSSYEQYF,NA,TRBJ2-7,many,TRBV20-1
TGTGCCACGAGACAGGGGGAAACCTACGAGCAGTACTTC,CATRQGETYEQYF,TRBD1,TRBJ2-7,NA,TRBV25-1
TGTGCCAGCAGCTTAGGTAGGATGGAGACCCAGTACTTC,CASSLGRMETQYF,NA,TRBJ2-5,NA,TRBV7-2
TGTGCCAGCAGTTACTCGAGAGACCTTGGCGCTGAAGCTTTCTTT,CASSYSRDLGAEAFF,NA,TRBJ1-1,NA,TRBV11-3
TGTGCCAGCAGCGTAGGAGGGGGACTAGCTTCCTACGAGCAGTACTTC,CASSVGGGLASYEQYF,TRBD2,TRBJ2-7,NA,TRBV2
TGTGCCAGTAGTCCAGTCATGTGGAACAATGAGCAGTTCTTC,CASSPVMWNNEQFF,NA,TRBJ2-1,NA,TRBV19
TGTGCCAGTAGTATAGGGTACAAAGGCGGGGGAAGGAATGAGCAGTTCTTC,CASSIGYKGGGRNEQFF,TRBD2,TRBJ2-1,many,TRBV19
TGTGCCAGCACCCCAGGAAGGGGCGAGCAGTACTTC,CASTPGRGEQYF,NA,TRBJ2-7,NA,TRBV12-3/TRBV12-4
TGTGCCATCGCCGGACAGGGGACGGGACCCACAGATACGCAGTATTTT,CAIAGQGTGPTDTQYF,TRBD1,TRBJ2-3,NA,TRBV10-3
TGTGCCAGCAGCTTAGGTTCCCTTTCCTACAATGAGCAGTTCTTC,CASSLGSLSYNEQFF,NA,TRBJ2-1,NA,TRBV11-1
TGTGCCAGCAGCTTGGAGCGGTCTTCACCCCTCCACTTT,CASSLERSSPLHF,NA,TRBJ1-6,NA,TRBV7-9
TGTGCCAGCAGCTCGACCACTAGCGGGGGTATTTACGAGCAGTACTTC,CASSSTTSGGIYEQYF,TRBD2,TRBJ2-7,NA,TRBV5-4
TGCAGTGCTCGGGGGCGGAAGGATTACGAGCAGTACTTC,CSARGRKDYEQYF,NA,TRBJ2-7,NA,TRBV20-1
TGTGCCAGCAGCCAAGGACAGGGGCCCCAAGAGACCCAGTACTTC,CASSQGQGPQETQYF,TRBD1,TRBJ2-5,NA,TRBV3-1
TGTGCCAGCAGCTTGAACTACGAGCAGTACTTC,CASSLNYEQYF,NA,TRBJ2-7,many,TRBV5-6
TGTGCCAGCAGTGAAACCGGGACCGGTACGCATGAGCAGTTCTTC,CASSETGTGTHEQFF,NA,TRBJ2-1,many,TRBV2
TGCAGCGTGACCACCCCAGGTAATGAGCAGTTCTTC,CSVTTPGNEQFF,NA,TRBJ2-1,few,TRBV29-1
TGTGCCAGCAGTAGCGGGGGGGAAACCGGGGAGCTGTTTTTT,CASSSGGETGELFF,TRBD2,TRBJ2-2,NA,TRBV7-3
TGTGCCAGCAGCTTATCGGATAGGAACACTGAAGCTTTCTTT,CASSLSDRNTEAFF,NA,TRBJ1-1,many,TRBV7-8
TGTGCCAGTAGTAAAGGGGACAGTAATGAAAAACTGTTTTTT,CASSKGDSNEKLFF,TRBD1,TRBJ1-4,many,TRBV19
TGTGCCAGCAGTTCCAATTCACCCCTCCACTTT,CASSSNSPLHF,NA,TRBJ1-6,many,TRBV6-5
TGCGCCAGCAGCTTGGGTTCAGGTGGCGGGGGGGCGGTCCGTCCGTATTTT,CASSLGSGGGGAVRPYF,TRBD2,TRBJ2-3,NA,TRBV5-1